The TCR beta chain under discussion was sequenced for a study of blood T cells in healthy people across ages. Concerning this clonotype: The target antigen is unknown.

Germline values: CDR1 ENHRY, CDR2 SYGVKD. V lost 4 bases and J lost 0, with 10 bases in between. This CDR3 has 14 residues. Healthy Russian Caucasian donors spanned ages roughly 6 to 100 years. Study-level results: Per million T cells, the diversity of TCR beta decreased roughly linearly as age advanced. Any changes in expanded clonotypes were possibly confounded, as donor CMV status remained unknown.

The use of a sample-barcoded 5' primer and a J-beta primer mix characterized a second PCR of about 6 to 11 cycles. Every single cDNA molecule received a tag from a template-switch adaptor with 12 random nucleotides. TCRdb analysed the 5' RACE reads with MiXCR anew, one entry per CDR3 protein. In the table there are hundreds of thousands of distinct CDR3 sequences, roughly 49% of which are singletons. This chain connects TRBV10-3 to TRBJ2-7; D ambiguous. Specimen: blood. This sequence was found in a woman aged 55-69 years in good health. This CDR3 reads CAISGPTGSYEQYF. In DNA form, the CDR3 reads TGTGCCATCAGTGGCCCCACGGGCTCCTACGAGCAGTACTTC.